Below, 24 T cell receptor beta chains from the same sample are listed, as sequenced in a study of regulatory T cells in long-lasting Graves disease. Through Arm-PCR of CDR3 regions and iRepertoire HTBI primers, TCR beta libraries were built. TCRdb re-called the multiplex PCR reads with MiXCR, one entry per CDR3 protein. The data hold a few hundred thousand distinct CDR3 sequences, with 20% to 30% observed a single time. Stated time point: persistent/refractory GD, antithyroid drugs over 5 years with positive TRAb. Extracted PBMC RNA gave rise to the TCR library. The source was peripheral blood mononuclear cells (PBMCs), collected when the disease was refractory, from a patient treated with antithyroid drugs. These TCRs come from a female donor with Graves disease.

This sequence joins TRBV5-1 and TRBJ2-5, with D perhaps matching TRBD1 (5 bases). V lost 0 bases, J lost 5 bases, and 17 bases lay in between. The CDR3 loop spans 16 amino acids. CDR1 and CDR2 from the germline V gene are SGHRS and YFSETQ. DNA of the CDR3: TGCGCCAGCAGCTTGGCCGGAACAGGCTTACGGGAGACCCAGTACTTC. Protein sequence: CASSLAGTGLRETQYF.

This clonotype was observed a few times. The gene calls are TRBV12-3 or TRBV12-4 and TRBJ1-3; no firm D call. The CDR3 consists of 16 residues. V dropped 7 bases and J dropped 0 bases, with 16 bases sitting between them. The CDR3 bases are TGTGCCAGCACCCTTGAGCGGGCGTACTCTGGAAACACCATATATTTT. It translates to CASTLERAYSGNTIYF.

As to this clonotype: A much bigger clone sits one base away, suggesting this may be a read error. The chain is built from TRBV11-1 and TRBJ2-2; 12 bases are shared with TRBD2. The CDR3 runs to 19 residues. Germline loops: CDR1 SGHAT, CDR2 FQDESV (reference sequence). CDR3 residues: CTSSQRPGLAGVNTGELFF. The CDR3 DNA reads TGTACCAGCAGCCAGAGGCCGGGACTAGCGGGCGTAAACACCGGGGAGCTGTTTTTT.

The chain is built from TRBV6-1 and TRBJ1-2; tentatively, D is TRBD1 (5 bases). Trimming shortened V by 4 bases and J by 2 bases, and 8 bases separated the two germline ends. This CDR3 has 13 residues. Looked up from germline, CDR1 is MNHNS and CDR2 is SASEGT. CDR3 nucleotides: TGTGCCAGCAGTGGAGGACACAACTATGGCTACACCTTC. Residues: CASSGGHNYGYTF.

The chain has TRBV20-1 and TRBJ1-1; 7 bases are a match to TRBD1. Germline lookup yields CDR1 DFQATT and CDR2 SNEGSKA (reference sequence). The CDR3 is 14 amino acids. The V segment lost 6 bases and the J segment 0 bases; nucleotides outside the gene matches: 7. The CDR3 loop is CSAQTQGVNTEAFF. The DNA of the CDR3 is TGCAGTGCGCAGACCCAGGGGGTGAACACTGAAGCTTTCTTT.

This clonotype has ten or more counts. This chain connects TRBV2 to TRBJ1-4; the match to TRBD1 covers 9 bases. V gave up 11 bases and J gave up 11 bases; unmatched junction bases: 15. CDR1 SNHLY and CDR2 FYNNEI come from the germline V gene. This CDR3 comprises 14 residues. CDR3 DNA: TGTGCCGGACAACCCCCGGACAGGGGTTGGAAACTGTTTTTT. Translation: CAGQPPDRGWKLFF. The full variable domain, completed using reference TRBV2 and TRBJ1-4, is EPEVTQTPSHQVTQMGQEVILRCVPISNHLYFYWYRQILGQKVEFLVSFYNNEISEKSEIFDDQFSVERPDGSNFTLKIRSTKLEDSAMYFCAGQPPDRGWKLFFGSGTQLSVL.

The sample holds a few counts of this clonotype. This sequence joins TRBV24-1 and TRBJ2-5, with a tentative D call TRBD1 (6 bases). The CDR3 length is 12 residues. Germline V lookup: CDR1 KGHDR, CDR2 SFDVKD. The V end was cut by 7 bases, the J end by 5 bases, with 10 bases between. CDR3: CATSRGRETQYF. The CDR3 coding sequence is TGTGCCACCAGCAGGGGTAGGGAGACCCAGTACTTC.

This clonotype was seen repeatedly, ten times or more. The chain uses TRBV28 and TRBJ1-1, with 10 bases matching TRBD1. Germline CDR1 MDHEN, CDR2 SYDVKM. This CDR3 has 16 residues. J was trimmed by 4 bases and V by 6 bases; bases with no gene match: 11. CDR3 loop: CASRYIGQGGTTEAFF. The CDR3 DNA sequence: TGTGCCAGCAGATACATAGGACAGGGGGGCACCACTGAAGCTTTCTTT.

Many counts were recorded for this clonotype. The chain has TRBV27 and TRBJ2-7; D is tentatively TRBD1 or TRBD2 (5 bases each). Per the germline V gene, CDR1 is MNHEY and CDR2 is SMNVEV (reference sequence). This CDR3 is built from 15 residues. The V end was cut by 7 bases, the J end by 6 bases, with 22 bases between. CDR3 loop: CASTKMDKPRGEQYF. CDR3 sequence (DNA): TGTGCCAGCACCAAGATGGACAAACCCCGGGGCGAGCAGTACTTC.

This clonotype was seen at least ten times. The chain carries TRBV10-3 and TRBJ2-7, with D perhaps being TRBD1 or TRBD2 (5 bases each). CDR3 length equals 13 residues. Trimming cost V 2 bases and J 3 bases, with 8 bases left between them. Per the germline V gene, CDR1 is ENHRY and CDR2 is SYGVKD. Here the CDR3 reads CAISEGGNYEQYF. The DNA for the CDR3 is TGTGCCATCAGTGAGGGGGGAAACTACGAGCAGTACTTC.

This clonotype turned up a few times. This chain connects TRBV11-2 to TRBJ2-1; 11 positions match TRBD2. There are 22 residues in the CDR3. V was clipped by 3 bases and J by 0 bases; unmatched bases: 19. Germline CDR1 and CDR2: SGHAT and FQNNGV. The CDR3: CASSFRARLAGGPGSSYNEQFF. As DNA, the CDR3 is TGTGCCAGCAGCTTTCGGGCAAGGCTAGCGGGAGGTCCGGGAAGCTCCTACAATGAGCAGTTCTTC.

Many counts were recorded for this clonotype. The chain combines TRBV10-3 with TRBJ1-1; 9 positions match TRBD1. Unmatched junction bases numbered 8, after V lost 10 bases and J lost 11 bases. Looked up from germline, CDR1 is ENHRY and CDR2 is SYGVKD. The CDR3 totals 11 residues. The CDR3 loop is CATGTGLGAFF. The CDR3 DNA follows: TGTGCCACGGGGACAGGGCTGGGCGCTTTCTTT.

This clonotype was observed many times. The chain employs TRBV20-1 and TRBJ2-5, with 9 bases matching TRBD2. Trimming removed 3 bases from V and 0 bases from J; junction bases left unmatched: 5. The CDR3 runs 15 residues. Germline V gene data show CDR1 as DFQATT and CDR2 as SNEGSKA (reference sequence). CDR3 region: CSASIAGADQETQYF. CDR3 coding DNA: TGCAGTGCTAGTATAGCGGGGGCGGACCAAGAGACCCAGTACTTC.

This clonotype was seen at least ten times. The rearrangement uses TRBV6-1 and TRBJ1-1, with D maybe TRBD1 (5 bases). This CDR3 spans 16 amino acids. CDR1 and CDR2 (germline): MNHNS, SASEGT. V shed 2 bases and J shed 2 bases, with 15 bases lying between them. CDR3 nucleotides: TGTGCCAGCAGTGAACATCGGGGGTCGGGAAACACTGAAGCTTTCTTT. The encoded protein is CASSEHRGSGNTEAFF.

The chain combines TRBV5-4 with TRBJ2-2; D is perhaps TRBD1 or TRBD2 (5 bases each). Germline V gene data show CDR1 as SGHNT and CDR2 as YYREEE (reference sequence). Deletions cut 5 bases from V and 4 bases from J, with 12 bases between. The CDR3 contains 14 residues. Here the CDR3 reads CASRPGTGTGELFF. DNA of the CDR3: TGTGCCAGCAGACCGGGGACCGGCACCGGGGAGCTGTTTTTT.

The J gene is TRBJ2-1, the V gene TRBV14; a possible D gene is TRBD2 (5 bases). Germline CDR1 is SGHDN and CDR2 is FVKESK. There are 13 residues in the CDR3. The V end was cut by 1 base, the J end by 4 bases, with 5 bases between. CDR3 in DNA: TGTGCCAGCAGCCAAGGGACTTACAATGAGCAGTTCTTC. Its protein is CASSQGTYNEQFF.

The chain carries TRBV12-5 and TRBJ2-5, with 8 bases fitting TRBD1. The CDR3 covers 13 residues. With V trimmed by 7 bases and J by 7 bases, 8 bases remained unmatched. Germline CDR1 is LGHNT and CDR2 is FRNRAP. CDR3 sequence: CASVDRVFGTQYF. The CDR3 DNA sequence: TGTGCTAGTGTGGACAGGGTCTTTGGGACCCAGTACTTC.

As concerns this clonotype: An end of the junction does not agree with germline; a read error may underlie this. The chain carries TRBV7-2 and TRBJ2-7; D gene unclear. The CDR3 runs to 13 residues. Germline V lookup: CDR1 SGHTA, CDR2 FQGNSA. The CDR3 protein is CASSLTQTATPHF. The CDR3 DNA reads TGTGCCAGCAGCTTAACACAAACGGCAACCCCCCACTTC. Combining the CDR3 with reference TRBV7-2 and TRBJ2-7 gives the whole variable domain GAGVSQSPSNKVTEKGKDVELRCDPISGHTALYWYRQSLGQGLEFLIYFQGNSAPDKSGLPSDRFSAERTGGSVSTLTIQRTQQEDSAVYLCASSLTQTATPHFGPGTRLTVT.

The J gene is TRBJ2-5, the V gene TRBV7-6; no clear D. V was shortened by 5 bases and J by 2 bases, with 12 bases between the two germline ends. Germline CDR1 reads SGHVS; CDR2 reads FNYEAQ. The CDR3 is 14 residues long. This chain's CDR3 is CASSLSDIQETQYF. The CDR3 DNA reads TGTGCCAGCAGCCTAAGTGACATACAAGAGACCCAGTACTTC.

This clonotype was seen a handful of times. This chain joins TRBV18 and TRBJ2-7, with D possibly matching TRBD1 (6 bases). Germline V CDR1 and CDR2: KGHSH, LQKENI. Deletions cut 3 bases from V and 3 bases from J, with 9 bases between. The CDR3 runs 13 residues. This CDR3 reads CASSPGQNYEQYF. The CDR3, as DNA: TGTGCCAGCTCACCTGGACAGAACTACGAGCAGTACTTC.

V gene TRBV6-2 or TRBV6-3 combines with J gene TRBJ1-2; TRBD1 agrees at 12 bases. The CDR3 sequence is 15 residues long. Losses at the gene ends were 5 bases for V and 4 bases for J; bases not matched to a gene: 5. The germline V gene has CDR1 MNHEY and CDR2 SVGEGT. The CDR3 region is CASSDGTGGGYGYTF. As DNA, the CDR3 is TGTGCCAGCAGTGATGGGACAGGGGGCGGCTATGGCTACACCTTC.

This clonotype was counted many times. V gene TRBV2 combines with J gene TRBJ1-2; 7 bases agree with TRBD1. The CDR3 spans 13 residues. CDR1 and CDR2 (germline): SNHLY, FYNNEI. The V gene end was trimmed by 6 bases and the J gene end by 3 bases; junction bases not matched to a gene: 4. CDR3 region: CASRETGYYGYTF. CDR3 nucleotide sequence: TGTGCCAGCAGGGAGACAGGGTACTATGGCTACACCTTC.

This clonotype showed up many times. The V gene is TRBV7-2, the J gene TRBJ2-7, with D hard to call. The CDR3 sequence is 12 residues long. V was pared by 5 bases and J by 2 bases, with 7 bases between. Germline V CDR1 and CDR2: SGHTA, FQGNSA. CDR3 coding DNA: TGTGCCAGCAGCCCCTCACCCTACGAGCAGTACTTC. As protein: CASSPSPYEQYF.

The chain carries TRBV10-3 and TRBJ1-6; 8 bases fit TRBD1. Germline trimming cut 6 bases from V and 0 bases from J; bases unmatched to any gene: 7. The CDR3 consists of 17 residues. In germline, CDR1 is ENHRY, CDR2 SYGVKD. The DNA of the CDR3 is TGTGCCATCAGACCGGGACAGGAGAGCTCCTATAATTCACCCCTCCACTTT. Translated: CAIRPGQESSYNSPLHF.